Presented here are 29 T cell receptor beta chains from one specimen sequenced in a study of cytomegalovirus exposure and HLA in healthy donors. PCR was performed using 60 Vbeta and 13 Jbeta primers. Profiled with immunoSEQ multiplex PCR; TCRdb holds only in-frame clones, not every one. The sample contains roughly 200,000 clones, roughly 78% of which appear only once. Sequences were obtained from PBMCs. These TCRs come from a girl aged 10 to 17 in good health and CMV-seropositive.

The CDR3 loop reads CASSQDARDTGGLSPLHF. The CDR3 region has the DNA TGCGCCAGCAGCCAAGATGCCCGGGACACCGGGGGGCTTTCACCCCTCCACTTT. The J gene is TRBJ1-6, the V gene TRBV4-3, with D perhaps matching TRBD1 (6 bases). Germline CDR1 and CDR2: LGHNA and YSLEER. V lost 0 bases to trimming and J lost 9 bases, with 21 bases between them. The CDR3 consists of 18 residues.

The chain uses TRBV13 and TRBJ2-3; 10 bases match TRBD2. CDR1 is PRHDT and CDR2 is FYEKMQ in the germline V gene (reference sequence). V dropped 0 bases and J dropped 2; count of bases not matched to a gene: 2. The CDR3 is 16 residues long. CDR3 in DNA: TGTGCCAGCAGCTTAGGTGGACTAGCGGACACAGATACGCAGTATTTT. Amino acids: CASSLGGLADTDTQYF.

The rearrangement links TRBV4-1 to TRBJ1-4, with 10 bases identical to TRBD1. The CDR3 consists of 18 residues. Germline V gives CDR1 MGHRA, CDR2 YSYEKL. Losses at the gene ends were 3 bases for V and 3 bases for J; bases not matched to a gene: 10. As DNA, the CDR3 is TGCGCCAGCAGCCATAGGGACAGGGGAGGACGGGCTAATGAAAAACTGTTTTTT. The encoded protein is CASSHRDRGGRANEKLFF.

The V call is TRBV19, the J call TRBJ2-2, with TRBD1 as a possible D gene (6 bases). V was pared by 7 bases and J by 6 bases, with 21 bases between. This CDR3 comprises 16 residues. Per the germline V gene, CDR1 is LNHDA and CDR2 is SQIVND (reference sequence). This CDR3 reads CASTDPGRGRAGELFF. DNA of the CDR3: TGTGCCAGTACCGATCCGGGCAGGGGAAGGGCCGGGGAGCTGTTTTTT.

This clone was observed a single time. CDR3: CAISDPDSQNYEQYF. DNA for the CDR3: TGTGCCATCAGTGATCCCGACAGTCAGAACTACGAGCAGTACTTC. This rearrangement joins TRBV10-3 to TRBJ2-7; tentatively, D is TRBD1 (5 bases). CDR1 is ENHRY and CDR2 is SYGVKD in the germline V gene. V lost 3 bases and J lost 3, with 15 bases in between. The CDR3 sequence is 15 residues long.

The chain joins TRBV5-1 to TRBJ2-3; TRBD2 matches 10 bases. This CDR3 contains 15 residues. Germline CDR1 SGHRS, CDR2 YFSETQ. J was trimmed by 5 bases and V by 3 bases; bases with no gene match: 6. CDR3 bases: TGCGCCAGCAGCTCAGCGGGGGGGCCGCAAGATACGCAGTATTTT. This codes for CASSSAGGPQDTQYF.

The genes are TRBV5-1 and TRBJ2-7; TRBD2 aligns across 10 bases. The CDR3 is 14 residues long. CDR1 is SGHRS and CDR2 is YFSETQ in the germline V gene. The V segment lost 0 bases and the J segment 3 bases; nucleotides outside the gene matches: 0. The CDR3 DNA is TGCGCCAGCAGCTTGGGGACTAGCGGCTACGAGCAGTACTTC. Protein sequence: CASSLGTSGYEQYF.

Details on this clone: Other DNA sequences from this sample encode an identical CDR3 as well. The CDR3 loop is CASSPPSQETQYF. CDR3 in DNA: TGTGCCAGCTCACCACCGTCACAAGAGACCCAGTACTTC. The J gene is TRBJ2-5, the V gene TRBV18; D is unresolved. Germline loops: CDR1 KGHSH, CDR2 LQKENI. This CDR3 contains 13 residues. Between the trimmed V and J ends, which lost 0 bases and 2 bases, there was a span of 4 bases.

The chain recombines TRBV5-4 with TRBJ1-1; 8 nucleotides align to TRBD1. Trimming removed 4 bases from V and 4 bases from J; junction bases left unmatched: 3. The CDR3 length is 13 residues. Germline CDR1 reads SGHNT; CDR2 reads YYREEE (reference sequence). CDR3 sequence reads: CASSVRGPTEAFF. The CDR3 DNA sequence: TGTGCCAGCAGCGTCAGGGGGCCCACTGAAGCTTTCTTT.

J is TRBJ2-5 and V is TRBV2, with 12 bases fitting TRBD2. CDR1 and CDR2 from the germline V gene are SNHLY and FYNNEI. CDR3 length equals 17 residues. The J segment lost 1 base and the V segment lost 0 bases, leaving 3 bases of the junction unmatched. In nucleotides, the CDR3 is TGTGCCAGCAGTGAAGCTGGACTAGCGGGGATCCAAGAGACCCAGTACTTC. Translation gives CASSEAGLAGIQETQYF.

V gene TRBV18 combines with J gene TRBJ2-5; 13 nucleotides agree with TRBD2. CDR1 KGHSH and CDR2 LQKENI come from the germline V gene. Unmatched junction bases numbered 7, after V lost 4 bases and J lost 5 bases. The CDR3 length is 16 residues. The CDR3 DNA sequence: TGTGCCAGCTCACAACGGACTAGCGGGGGTGGGGAGACCCAGTACTTC. This sequence encodes CASSQRTSGGGETQYF. Complete variable domain (other parts from reference TRBV18 and TRBJ2-5): NAGVMQNPRHLVRRRGQEARLRCSPMKGHSHVYWYRQLPEEGLKFMVYLQKENIIDESGMPKERFSAEFPKEGPSILRIQQVVRGDSAAYFCASSQRTSGGGETQYFGPGTRLLVL.

The CDR3 here is CASSLPSGTGGYEQYF. Here the CDR3 DNA reads TGCGCCAGCAGCTTACCCTCCGGGACAGGGGGTTACGAGCAGTACTTC. The chain joins TRBV5-1 to TRBJ2-7, with 11 positions matching TRBD1. V gave up 2 bases and J gave up 4 bases; unmatched junction bases: 8. Germline V CDR1 and CDR2: SGHRS, YFSETQ. The length of the CDR3 is 16 residues.

This clone was counted a single time. The chain links TRBV11-2 to TRBJ2-7, with 8 bases fitting TRBD1. There are 11 residues in the CDR3. V lost 4 bases, J lost 11 bases, and 4 bases stayed unmatched. CDR1 and CDR2 from the germline V gene are SGHAT and FQNNGV. The CDR3: CASSSGQAKYF. CDR3 nucleotide sequence: TGTGCCAGCAGCTCGGGACAGGCGAAGTACTTC.

The chain uses TRBV6-5 and TRBJ1-2; 7 positions match TRBD1. This CDR3 has 13 amino acids. Losses at the gene ends were 5 bases for V and 8 bases for J; bases not matched to a gene: 8. Germline CDR1 MNHEY, CDR2 SVGAGI. The CDR3 loop reads CASSNMGQYGYTF. CDR3 coding DNA: TGTGCCAGCAGTAATATGGGACAGTACGGCTACACCTTC.

This clone was found once. This rearrangement joins TRBV9 to TRBJ2-3; D unresolved. Germline V gene data show CDR1 as SGDLS and CDR2 as YYNGEE. Trimming took off 0 bases at V and 4 bases at J, with 9 bases between the two ends. This CDR3 contains 14 residues. The CDR3 reads CASSVVGSSDTQYF. The CDR3 nucleotides read TGTGCCAGCAGCGTAGTCGGTTCTTCAGATACGCAGTATTTT.

Only a few counts were recorded for this clone. J is TRBJ1-5 and V is TRBV4-1, with D perhaps TRBD1 (5 bases). CDR1 is MGHRA and CDR2 is YSYEKL in the germline V gene. The CDR3 totals 12 residues. V was cut by 3 bases and J by 9 bases, with 9 bases left in between. CDR3 loop: CASSQAGGPQHF. DNA for the CDR3: TGCGCCAGCAGCCAGGCGGGGGGGCCCCAGCATTTT.

V is TRBV4-1 and J is TRBJ1-4; D is unclear. The germline V and J ends were trimmed by 1 base and 7 bases, with 19 bases remaining between them. Per the germline V gene, CDR1 is MGHRA and CDR2 is YSYEKL. This CDR3 comprises 17 residues. Here the CDR3 reads CASSQVTGRRVSEKLFF. The CDR3 DNA sequence: TGCGCCAGCAGCCAAGTTACGGGTCGGCGGGTTAGTGAAAAACTGTTTTTT.

This clone was observed once. The chain joins TRBV5-1 to TRBJ1-2, with D unclear. Deletions cut 4 bases from V and 7 bases from J, with 17 bases between. Germline V gene data show CDR1 as SGHRS and CDR2 as YFSETQ. The CDR3 has 14 amino acids. The CDR3 sequence is CASSLQQSGVGYTF. The CDR3 DNA reads TGCGCCAGCAGCCTTCAGCAGTCCGGGGTTGGCTACACCTTC. The full variable domain, completed using reference TRBV5-1 and TRBJ1-2, is KAGVTQTPRYLIKTRGQQVTLSCSPISGHRSVSWYQQTPGQGLQFLFEYFSETQRNKGNFPGRFSGRQFSNSRSEMNVSTLELGDSALYLCASSLQQSGVGYTFGSGTRLTVV.

The chain is built from TRBV4-3 and TRBJ1-4, with 8 bases identical to TRBD1. V was pared by 1 base and J by 4 bases, with 5 bases of the junction left unmatched. The CDR3 length is 16 residues. Looked up from germline, CDR1 is LGHNA and CDR2 is YSLEER. CDR3 amino acids: CASSQGRGLDNEKLFF. For the CDR3, the DNA is TGCGCCAGCAGCCAAGGCAGGGGGCTTGATAATGAAAAACTGTTTTTT.

Note on this clone: A read error may produce the germline difference seen at one junction end. The same CDR3 also results from other DNA sequences found in this sample. The chain couples TRBV10-3 to TRBJ1-2; maybe TRBD1 (5 bases). The germline V gene encodes CDR1 ENHRY and CDR2 SYGVKD. CDR3 size: 13 residues. The chain's CDR3 is CAISESRGRGYTF. In DNA, the CDR3 is TGTGCCATCAGCGAGTCTAGGGGTCGTGGCTACACCTTC.

This clone has just one count. V and J are TRBV7-9 and TRBJ1-6; 7 bases match TRBD1. J gave up 5 bases and V 1 base, and 2 bases lay outside the gene matches. The germline V gene has CDR1 SEHNR and CDR2 FQNEAQ (reference sequence). CDR3 size: 15 residues. CDR3 coding DNA: TGTGCCAGCAGCTTAGGCGGGACAGATAATTCACCCCTCCACTTT. Translation gives CASSLGGTDNSPLHF. Based on the CDR3 plus reference TRBV7-9 and TRBJ1-6, the full variable domain is DTGVSQNPRHKITKRGQNVTFRCDPISEHNRLYWYRQTLGQGPEFLTYFQNEAQLEKSRLLSDRFSAERPKGSFSTLEIQRTEQGDSAMYLCASSLGGTDNSPLHFGNGTRLTVT.

This sequence joins TRBV18 and TRBJ2-7, with unresolved D. The CDR3 contains 13 residues. Germline V gives CDR1 KGHSH, CDR2 LQKENI. V lost 2 bases and J 3 bases, leaving 8 bases between the germline ends. The CDR3: CASSPTTDYEQYF. In DNA, the CDR3 is TGTGCCAGCTCACCAACTACGGACTACGAGCAGTACTTC. The full variable domain, completed using reference TRBV18 and TRBJ2-7, is NAGVMQNPRHLVRRRGQEARLRCSPMKGHSHVYWYRQLPEEGLKFMVYLQKENIIDESGMPKERFSAEFPKEGPSILRIQQVVRGDSAAYFCASSPTTDYEQYFGPGTRLTVT.

In this sample, this clone turned up a few times. Other nucleotide sequences in the sample specify the same CDR3. J is TRBJ1-1 and V is TRBV7-9; tentative D call: TRBD1 (6 bases). The V and J ends lost 3 bases and 0 bases respectively, with 8 bases between them. CDR3 size: 14 residues. Germline-derived CDR1 and CDR2 are SEHNR and FQNEAQ (reference sequence). The CDR3 protein is CASSFGQMNTEAFF. CDR3 DNA: TGTGCCAGCAGCTTCGGACAGATGAACACTGAAGCTTTCTTT.

About this clone: Within the sample, other DNA sequences also encode this same CDR3. The chain uses TRBV2 and TRBJ1-1; a weak D match, TRBD1 (6 bases). The CDR3 is made up of 13 amino acids. V gave up 6 bases and J gave up 2 bases, with 10 bases separating them. In germline, CDR1 is SNHLY, CDR2 FYNNEI. As DNA, the CDR3 is TGTGCCAGCAGCGGACAGCCAAACACTGAAGCTTTCTTT. Its protein is CASSGQPNTEAFF.

The chain uses TRBV12-5 and TRBJ2-1; D might be TRBD1 (6 bases). The V and J ends lost 10 bases and 9 bases respectively, with 25 bases between them. There are 15 residues in the CDR3. Germline V gene lookup returns CDR1 LGHNT and CDR2 FRNRAP. The CDR3 is CAKAPDQGQLGEQFF. Written as DNA, the CDR3 is TGTGCTAAGGCTCCGGATCAGGGGCAATTGGGTGAGCAGTTCTTC.

The rearrangement links TRBV5-1 to TRBJ2-7, with TRBD1 matching over 8 bases. V lost 0 bases, J lost 5 bases, and 4 bases stayed unmatched. The CDR3 totals 14 residues. The V gene's germline CDR1 is SGHRS and CDR2 YFSETQ. The CDR3 DNA reads as TGCGCCAGCAGCTTGGAACAACAGGGGGACGAGCAGTACTTC. Protein product: CASSLEQQGDEQYF.

This clone has just a few counts. The chain carries TRBV7-2 and TRBJ1-2; TRBD1 matches at 12 bases. Germline V gene sequence: CDR1 SGHTA, CDR2 FQGNSA. This CDR3 has 16 residues. V lost 2 bases, J lost 7 bases, and 8 bases stayed unmatched. The CDR3 here is CASSLTPGTGGTGYTF. Written as DNA, the CDR3 is TGTGCCAGCAGCTTAACCCCCGGGACAGGGGGCACTGGCTACACCTTC.

V and J are TRBV30 and TRBJ2-5; the D gene is possibly TRBD2 (5 bases). The ends were cut back, 2 bases at V and 1 base at J, with 8 bases in the middle. The germline V gene encodes CDR1 GTSNPN and CDR2 SVGIG (reference sequence). This CDR3 has 13 amino acids. The CDR3, as DNA: TGTGCCTGGAGTAAGAGGGTCCAAGAGACCCAGTACTTC. Its translation: CAWSKRVQETQYF.

This clone was picked up a small number of times. CDR3 region: CASSPGTGNEKLFF. CDR3 nucleotides: TGTGCCAGCAGCCCCGGGACAGGTAATGAAAAACTGTTTTTT. The chain has TRBV9 and TRBJ1-4; TRBD1 aligns across 8 bases. The CDR3 runs 14 residues. Germline CDR1 is SGDLS and CDR2 is YYNGEE. V was pared by 4 bases and J by 4 bases, with 3 bases of the junction left unmatched.